Listed below are T cell receptor beta chains from one sample, sequenced in a study of CD8 T cells in ankylosing spondylitis. TCRdb itself ran the 5' RACE reads through MiXCR, one entry per CDR3 protein. Of some 340,000 distinct CDR3 sequences in the sample, over 12% are singletons; the top ten hold 1.1%. What was sequenced was blood, either unsorted or a sorted T cell fraction (not recorded which). The origin of the receptors is a male donor with ankylosing spondylitis or in good health (not recorded which). Both conserved end residues are part of each CDR3.

len	j_gene	v_gene	CDR3aa
15	TRBJ2-2	TRBV5-5	CASSYQGGNTGELFF
13	TRBJ2-1	TRBV15	CATSRDRGDEQFF
15	TRBJ2-7	TRBV5-1	CASSLPEGGSYEQYF
16	TRBJ2-7	TRBV5-6	CASSLRTSGSGDEQYF
13	TRBJ2-1	TRBV28	CASSLGPVAEQFF
15	TRBJ2-1	TRBV29-1	CSGSFRAGVYNEQFF
17	TRBJ2-3	TRBV3-1	CASSLRGGSGGLDTQYF
12	TRBJ1-1	TRBV6-6	CASRAVNTEAFF
15	TRBJ2-7	TRBV28	CASSAASGSSYEQYF
16	TRBJ2-1	TRBV3-1	CASSQAGTRLPNEQFF
16	TRBJ2-5	TRBV5-1	CASSLVLAMGQETQYF
15	TRBJ1-3	TRBV20-1	CSANSPIASGNTIYF
16	TRBJ1-6	TRBV5-1	CASSLAFGPTPSPLHF
11	TRBJ1-1	TRBV6-1	CASGAGAEAFF
12	TRBJ1-2	TRBV11-2	CAIWTGGGGYTF
13	TRBJ2-2	TRBV20-1	CSARGDDTGELFF
13	TRBJ2-7	TRBV4-1	CASSQDRLSEQYF
15	TRBJ2-2	TRBV7-9	CASSGTGTGAGELFF
15	TRBJ2-5	TRBV5-1	CASSFLGGLQETQYF
16	TRBJ2-1	TRBV12-3/TRBV12-4	CASSGGLAGPYNEQFF
15	TRBJ2-7	TRBV27	CASRRPSGTGGEQYF
13	TRBJ2-7	TRBV5-1	CASSPLAGGEQYF
15	TRBJ1-2	TRBV10-3	CAISESPRGKTGYTF
13	TRBJ2-1	TRBV27	CASSLNWGRGQFF
16	TRBJ2-2	TRBV10-2	CASSEPLTGAAGQLFF
16	TRBJ2-2	TRBV11-3	CASSRPRPPNTGELFF
14	TRBJ1-2	TRBV5-1	CASSWAQGAAGYTF
16	TRBJ2-3	TRBV6-1	CASSPRQGLSTDTQYF
13	TRBJ1-5	TRBV6-1	CASSEAGDQPQHF
15	TRBJ2-7	TRBV5-1	CASRSGTGYDYEQYF
15	TRBJ1-1	TRBV20-1	CSARAGEGRSTEAFF